A single sample gave rise to the 28 T cell receptor beta chains below, sequenced in a study of blood T cells in healthy people across ages. For the second PCR, which ran for roughly 7 to 11 cycles, a sample-barcoded 5' primer and a J-beta primer mix were used. MiXCR was run by TCRdb on the 5' RACE reads, yielding one entry per CDR3 protein. The sample yields roughly 800,000 distinct CDR3 sequences, under 40% seen once. The sample comprised blood. All receptors derive from a man in his late teens or twenties in good health.

The genes are TRBV6-1 and TRBJ1-3, with a weak D call TRBD1 (6 bases). The V end was cut by 8 bases, the J end by 0 bases, with 14 bases between. The germline gives CDR1 MNHNS, CDR2 SASEGT. CDR3 length equals 15 residues. CDR3 sequence: CASGWTANSGNTIYF. The CDR3 region has the DNA TGTGCCAGCGGCTGGACAGCGAACTCTGGAAACACCATATATTTT.

This clonotype came up many times. CDR3 sequence (DNA): TGCAGTGCTAGAGATCGAAAGGCCAACTATGGCTACACCTTC. It specifies CSARDRKANYGYTF. This chain joins TRBV20-1 and TRBJ1-2; D gene uncertain. Trimming pared 0 bases from V and 2 bases from J, leaving 10 bases between. CDR3 length equals 14 residues. Germline loops: CDR1 DFQATT, CDR2 SNEGSKA (reference sequence).

This clonotype was counted between two and nine times. The chain recombines TRBV27 with TRBJ1-1; TRBD1 might be the D (6 bases). The V gene's germline CDR1 is MNHEY and CDR2 SMNVEV (reference sequence). Trimming cost V 7 bases and J 4 bases, with 13 bases left between them. The CDR3 spans 13 residues. CDR3 residues: CASNQGSGTEAFF. CDR3 sequence (DNA): TGTGCCAGCAACCAGGGGAGTGGCACTGAAGCTTTCTTT.

The chain joins TRBV2 to TRBJ2-3; D is uncertain. Germline CDR1 reads SNHLY; CDR2 reads FYNNEI. Trimming pared 8 bases from V and 0 bases from J, leaving 9 bases between. The CDR3 totals 13 residues. The chain's CDR3 is CASGRLSTDTQYF. CDR3 sequence (DNA): TGTGCCAGCGGTAGACTTAGCACAGATACGCAGTATTTT.

The V and J genes are TRBV11-2 and TRBJ2-5; D gene ambiguous. V was cut by 1 base and J by 2 bases, with 11 bases left in between. The CDR3 consists of 15 residues. Germline CDR1 is SGHAT and CDR2 is FQNNGV. The CDR3 region is CASSLGSWGQETQYF. Here the CDR3 DNA reads TGTGCCAGCAGCTTAGGTTCTTGGGGTCAAGAGACCCAGTACTTC. Full variable domain (remainder filled in from reference TRBV11-2 and TRBJ2-5): EAGVAQSPRYKIIEKRQSVAFWCNPISGHATLYWYQQILGQGPKLLIQFQNNGVVDDSQLPKDRFSAERLKGVDSTLKIQPAKLEDSAVYLCASSLGSWGQETQYFGPGTRLLVL.

Of note for this clonotype: Because the CDR3 is missing its conserved closing phenylalanine or tryptophan, this is likely a read error. The V and J genes are TRBV10-3 and TRBJ2-3; perhaps TRBD1 as D (5 bases). This CDR3 contains 14 residues. V lost 3 bases and J lost 6, with 13 bases in between. CDR1 and CDR2 (germline): ENHRY, SYGVKD. The CDR3 spells CAISEGESRDTQYY. Here the CDR3 DNA reads TGTGCCATCAGTGAAGGGGAAAGCAGGGATACGCAGTATTAT.

V is TRBV10-3 and J is TRBJ2-7, with 10 nucleotides matching TRBD1. This CDR3 has 16 residues. The germline V gene encodes CDR1 ENHRY and CDR2 SYGVKD. Trimming cost V 4 bases and J 1 base; bases outside gene matches: 7. The CDR3 sequence: CAISGNPGQGSYEQYF. CDR3 bases: TGTGCCATCAGTGGAAACCCGGGACAGGGGTCCTACGAGCAGTACTTC.

The rearrangement links TRBV29-1 to TRBJ2-2; D ambiguous. CDR3 length: 13 residues. V gave up 4 bases and J gave up 6 bases, with 12 bases separating them. Germline V lookup: CDR1 SQVTM, CDR2 ANQGSEA. The CDR3 here is CSVGWKSPGELFF. As DNA, the CDR3 is TGCAGCGTTGGGTGGAAGTCTCCCGGGGAGCTGTTTTTT.

V and J are TRBV7-2 and TRBJ2-1, with D unresolved. V lost 7 bases and J lost 10, with 20 bases in between. The CDR3 loop spans 14 amino acids. Germline CDR1 and CDR2: SGHTA and FQGNSA. Here the CDR3 reads CASTLRTSSDEQFF. The CDR3 DNA reads TGTGCCAGCACCCTCAGGACGTCGTCGGACGAGCAGTTCTTC.

In regard to this clonotype: This CDR3 is missing its conserved last phenylalanine or tryptophan, likely due to a read error. V gene TRBV29-1 combines with J gene TRBJ2-3, with 7 positions matching TRBD1. This CDR3 has 12 amino acids. With 8 bases clipped from V and 4 bases from J, the junction kept 6 bases outside the gene matches. Germline values: CDR1 SQVTM, CDR2 ANQGSEA. The CDR3 DNA sequence: TGCAGCAACCGGCAGGGGGCAGATACGCAGTATCTT. Its translation is CSNRQGADTQYL.

Only one count was recorded for this clonotype. The chain uses TRBV5-1 and TRBJ1-5, with D unclear. The germline V and J ends were trimmed by 1 base and 7 bases, with 9 bases remaining between them. CDR1 is SGHRS and CDR2 is YFSETQ in the germline V gene. The length of the CDR3 is 13 residues. CDR3 sequence: CASSLNISQPQHF. The CDR3 nucleotides are TGCGCCAGCAGCTTGAACATCAGCCAGCCCCAGCATTTT.

Notes on this clonotype: At one end, the junction sequence differs from germline, possibly due to a read error. The V and J genes are TRBV20-1 and TRBJ1-1, with D possibly being TRBD1 (5 bases). This CDR3 contains 14 residues. Germline lookup yields CDR1 DFQATT and CDR2 SNEGSKA (reference sequence). CDR3 DNA: TGCAGTGCTAGAGCCACCAGACGGGGCACTGAATCTTTCTTT. It encodes CSARATRRGTESFF.

This clonotype was seen many times. The chain links TRBV12-3 or TRBV12-4 to TRBJ1-2; D is uncertain. Between the trimmed V and J ends, which lost 5 bases and 0 bases, there was a span of 10 bases. This CDR3 region has 14 residues. CDR3: CASSTTPTNYGYTF. The CDR3 DNA is TGTGCCAGCAGTACCACCCCGACTAACTATGGCTACACCTTC.

The rearrangement links TRBV4-1 to TRBJ1-3; D may be TRBD1 (5 bases). Germline V gives CDR1 MGHRA, CDR2 YSYEKL. The CDR3 length is 16 residues. V shed 4 bases and J shed 4 bases, with 17 bases lying between them. CDR3 sequence: CASSPTGRSGGNTIYF. The CDR3, as DNA: TGCGCCAGCAGCCCAACAGGACGGAGTGGCGGAAACACCATATATTTT.

The chain carries TRBV6-5 and TRBJ2-1, with 10 nucleotides matching TRBD1. The CDR3 has 14 amino acids. CDR1 is MNHEY, CDR2 SVGAGI, per germline. The V and J ends lost 2 bases and 9 bases, in that order; junction bases with no gene match: 4. The CDR3 nucleotides read TGTGCCAGCAGTTACGGGACAGGGGTTGGTGAGCAGTTCTTC. Encoded protein: CASSYGTGVGEQFF.

V is TRBV7-3 and J is TRBJ2-3; D tentatively fits TRBD1 or TRBD2 (7 bases each). In germline, CDR1 is SGHTA, CDR2 FQGTGA. The V gene lost 4 bases and the J gene lost 3 bases, with 23 bases spanning the gap. This CDR3 region has 18 residues. The CDR3 here is CASSSLGGEGASTDTQYF. CDR3 nucleotide sequence: TGTGCCAGCAGCTCCTTGGGGGGGGAGGGGGCGAGTACAGATACGCAGTATTTT. The full variable domain, its missing parts supplied by reference TRBV7-3 and TRBJ2-3, is GAGVSQTPSNKVTEKGKYVELRCDPISGHTALYWYRQSLGQGPEFLIYFQGTGAADDSGLPNDRFFAVRPEGSVSTLKIQRTERGDSAVYLCASSSLGGEGASTDTQYFGPGTRLTVL.

This chain uses TRBV12-3 or TRBV12-4 with TRBJ2-1; maybe TRBD1 (5 bases). V lost 1 base, J lost 4 bases, and 11 bases lay in between. This CDR3 comprises 15 residues. The CDR3 is CASSLERQGYNEQFF. The CDR3 DNA is TGTGCCAGCAGTTTAGAACGCCAGGGATACAATGAGCAGTTCTTC.

This clonotype occurred a few times. CDR3 protein: CASSPWGALSNQPQHF. The CDR3, as DNA: TGTGCCAGCAGCCCCTGGGGGGCTCTAAGCAATCAGCCCCAGCATTTT. The J gene is TRBJ1-5, the V gene TRBV5-6; TRBD1 is a possible D gene (6 bases). Germline values: CDR1 SGHDT, CDR2 YYEEEE. The CDR3 extends over 16 amino acids. V dropped 4 bases and J dropped 1 base, with 15 bases sitting between them.

The genes are TRBV4-3 and TRBJ2-7, with 10 positions matching TRBD2. The J call may not be correct, given that the DNA end is closer to TRBJ2-4. From germline, CDR1 is LGHNA and CDR2 YSLEER. The CDR3 consists of 17 residues. The DNA for the CDR3 is TGCGCCAGCAGCCACCCTGAACAGACTAGCGGGAAAAACATTCAGTACTTC. Translating it yields CASSHPEQTSGKNIQYF.

The rearrangement joins TRBV12-3 or TRBV12-4 to TRBJ2-5; no clear D gene. Deletions cut 8 bases from V and 4 bases from J, with 8 bases between. The CDR3 runs to 11 residues. CDR3 residues: CASCWAETQYF. The CDR3 DNA sequence: TGTGCCAGCTGTTGGGCAGAGACCCAGTACTTC.

This chain joins TRBV5-1 and TRBJ1-1; 7 nucleotides match TRBD1. J lost 0 bases, V lost 4 bases, and 12 bases had no gene match. The CDR3 length is 17 residues. Germline V gives CDR1 SGHRS, CDR2 YFSETQ. CDR3 nucleotide sequence: TGCGCCAGCAGCCTAGGACAGGCTAGACTCATGAACACTGAAGCTTTCTTT. Protein: CASSLGQARLMNTEAFF.

CDR3 coding DNA: TGTGCCAGCAGTTTGGGACGACCCTACGAGCAGTACTTC. Its translation: CASSLGRPYEQYF. This sequence joins TRBV27 and TRBJ2-5; D may match TRBD1 or TRBD2 (5 bases each). The J call may be wrong; the DNA end is better matched by TRBJ2-7. The CDR3 has 13 residues. Germline V gene sequence: CDR1 MNHEY, CDR2 SMNVEV (reference sequence).

This clonotype was seen more than once but under ten times. The V gene is TRBV4-2, the J gene TRBJ2-1; maybe TRBD2 (6 bases). Trimming left V 4 bases short and J 5 bases short, with 15 bases between. The CDR3 totals 15 residues. CDR1 LGHNA and CDR2 YNFKEQ come from the germline V gene. The CDR3 here is CASSRTGTRDNEQFF. In DNA, the CDR3 is TGTGCCAGCAGCCGTACCGGGACTCGAGACAATGAGCAGTTCTTC.

This clonotype was detected ten times or more. The chain carries TRBV2 and TRBJ1-2, with unresolved D. Trimming left V 5 bases short and J 7 bases short, with 14 bases between. Germline loops: CDR1 SNHLY, CDR2 FYNNEI. This CDR3 spans 13 amino acids. For the CDR3, the DNA is TGTGCCAGCAGTCTTACTAGGAGGGTTGGCTACACCTTC. This gives the protein CASSLTRRVGYTF.

This clonotype was seen more than once but under ten times. V gene TRBV7-2 combines with J gene TRBJ1-1; no definite D call. The CDR3 has 13 residues. V dropped 2 bases and J dropped 5 bases, with 9 bases sitting between them. Germline V gene sequence: CDR1 SGHTA, CDR2 FQGNSA. CDR3 protein: CASSLRGPTEAFF. In nucleotides, the CDR3 is TGTGCCAGCAGCTTACGAGGACCTACTGAAGCTTTCTTT.

This clonotype was observed many times. V gene TRBV5-1 combines with J gene TRBJ2-1; D possibly corresponds to TRBD1 (6 bases). Trimming took off 8 bases at V and 7 bases at J, with 25 bases between the two ends. CDR3 size: 16 residues. CDR1 is SGHRS, CDR2 YFSETQ, per germline. The CDR3 coding sequence is TGCGCCAGTACTCCCCGGGACACCGGTAGGGCTAATGAGCAGTTCTTC. It yields the protein CASTPRDTGRANEQFF.

Concerning this clonotype: Just one base apart from a much larger clone, this may be a read error. The chain uses TRBV3-1 and TRBJ2-7; D unresolved. V was clipped by 0 bases and J by 7 bases, with 13 bases between them. From germline, CDR1 is LGHDT and CDR2 YNNKEL (reference sequence). This CDR3 comprises 14 residues. Written as DNA, the CDR3 is TGTGCCAGCAGCCAAGACGAGCTGTACAATGAGCAGTACTTC. This sequence encodes CASSQDELYNEQYF.

This clonotype was seen repeatedly, ten times or more. CDR3 loop: CASSTANSGANVLTF. The CDR3 DNA sequence: TGTGCCAGCAGCACTGCGAACTCTGGGGCCAACGTCCTGACTTTC. The genes are TRBV28 and TRBJ2-6, with D hard to call. CDR3 length equals 15 residues. Trimming cost V 6 bases and J 0 bases, with 9 bases left between them. Germline CDR1 is MDHEN and CDR2 is SYDVKM. The complete variable domain, with remaining parts taken from reference TRBV28 and TRBJ2-6, reads DVKVTQSSRYLVKRTGEKVFLECVQDMDHENMFWYRQDPGLGLRLIYFSYDVKMKEKGDIPEGYSVSREKKERFSLILESASTNQTSMYLCASSTANSGANVLTFGAGSRLTVL.